This is a list of T cell receptor beta chains from one sample in a study of graft-versus-host responses after intestinal transplantation. The table came from immunoSEQ multiplex PCR; TCRdb's copy has only in-frame clones and leaves some out. The table has about 63,000 clones, about nine tenths seen once. The material was ileum tissue, obtained 350 to 400 days after transplant. The receptors shown here come from a human patient who received an intestinal transplant, so some T cells may come from the graft donor. The CDR3 runs from the conserved cysteine through the conserved F or W. A D gene is named only where the DNA matches it firmly. Expanded clones get a size class; other rows say once, few or many, or leave the size out.

cdr3_aa,cdr3_nt,j_call,v_call,clone_size,d_call
CASSPHTGNTDTQYF,TGTGCCAGCAGCCCTCACACAGGGAACACAGATACGCAGTATTTT,TRBJ2-3,TRBV4-2,.,.
CASRLYGYTF,TGTGCCAGCAGACTCTATGGCTACACCTTC,TRBJ1-2,TRBV2,.,.
CASSDEGGAPMSEAFF,TGTGCCAGCAGTGACGAAGGGGGCGCCCCTATGTCTGAAGCTTTCTTT,TRBJ1-1,TRBV6-4,.,TRBD1
CASSVGGEQYF,TGTGCCAGCAGCGTAGGGGGGGAGCAGTACTTC,TRBJ2-7,TRBV9,few,.
CASSVASGGYEQYF,TGTGCCAGCAGCGTGGCTAGCGGGGGTTACGAGCAGTACTTC,TRBJ2-7,TRBV7-6,.,TRBD2
CASSQALGGEAFF,TGCGCCAGCAGCCAAGCGCTGGGAGGTGAAGCTTTCTTT,TRBJ1-1,TRBV4-1,.,.
CASSGTSRDNEQFF,TGTGCCAGCTCAGGGACTAGCAGAGACAATGAGCAGTTCTTC,TRBJ2-1,TRBV18,.,TRBD2
CASVRDRGNQPQHF,TGTGCCAGCGTCCGGGACAGAGGCAATCAGCCCCAGCATTTT,TRBJ1-5,TRBV2,.,TRBD1
CASSSASAGGETQYF,TGTGCCAGCAGCAGCGCTTCAGCCGGCGGAGAGACCCAGTACTTC,TRBJ2-5,TRBV5-4,.,.
CASSQAGSTEAFF,TGCGCCAGCAGCCAAGCAGGGAGCACTGAAGCTTTCTTT,TRBJ1-1,TRBV4-1,.,.
CASSLAAADTGTGELFF,TGTGCCAGCAGCTTAGCTGCAGCTGACACCGGCACCGGGGAGCTGTTTTTT,TRBJ2-2,TRBV11-2,.,.
CASSFDRSSGNTIYF,TGTGCCAGCAGCTTCGACAGGTCCTCTGGAAACACCATATATTTT,TRBJ1-3,TRBV5-4,.,.
CASSQDRQLGYEQYF,TGTGCCAGCAGCCAGGACAGACAACTGGGCTACGAGCAGTACTTC,TRBJ2-7,TRBV6-6,.,.
CASSFETGASRDTGELFF,TGTGCCAGCAGTTTCGAGACAGGGGCAAGTCGGGACACCGGGGAGCTGTTTTTT,TRBJ2-2,TRBV28,.,TRBD1
CATSRARDPNTGELFF,TGTGCCACCAGCAGAGCTCGGGACCCCAACACCGGGGAGCTGTTTTTT,TRBJ2-2,TRBV15,.,.
CASSSGDGYTF,TGTGCCAGCAGTTCAGGGGATGGCTACACCTTC,TRBJ1-2,TRBV27,few,.
CASSYSTRGGSQPQHF,TGTGCCAGCAGTTACTCGACCAGGGGAGGGAGTCAGCCCCAGCATTTT,TRBJ1-5,TRBV6-5,.,.
CASSPGPTNYEQYF,TGTGCCAGCAGCCCGGGACCGACAAACTACGAGCAGTACTTC,TRBJ2-7,TRBV21-1,once,.
CASSARTASGNTIYF,TGCGCCAGCAGCGCCCGGACAGCCTCTGGAAACACCATATATTTT,TRBJ1-3,TRBV5-1,.,.
CASIPLAHSTDTQYF,TGTGCCAGCATCCCGCTAGCACATAGCACAGATACGCAGTATTTT,TRBJ2-3,TRBV5-6,.,.
CASSYSMTGELFF,TGTGCCAGCAGTTACTCCATGACCGGGGAGCTGTTTTTT,TRBJ2-2,TRBV6-5,.,.
CASSATGQYTEAFF,TGTGCCAGCAGTGCCACTGGACAGTACACTGAAGCTTTCTTT,TRBJ1-1,TRBV7-3,.,.